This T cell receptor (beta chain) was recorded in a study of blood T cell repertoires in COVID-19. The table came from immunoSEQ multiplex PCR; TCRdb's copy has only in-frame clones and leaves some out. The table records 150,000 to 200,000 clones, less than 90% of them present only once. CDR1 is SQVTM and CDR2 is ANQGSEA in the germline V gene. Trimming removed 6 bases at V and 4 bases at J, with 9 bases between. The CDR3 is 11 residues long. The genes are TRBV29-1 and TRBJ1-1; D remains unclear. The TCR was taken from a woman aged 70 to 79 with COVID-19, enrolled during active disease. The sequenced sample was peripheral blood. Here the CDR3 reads CSVTGGTEAFF. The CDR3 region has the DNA TGCAGCGTGACCGGAGGCACTGAAGCTTTCTTT.